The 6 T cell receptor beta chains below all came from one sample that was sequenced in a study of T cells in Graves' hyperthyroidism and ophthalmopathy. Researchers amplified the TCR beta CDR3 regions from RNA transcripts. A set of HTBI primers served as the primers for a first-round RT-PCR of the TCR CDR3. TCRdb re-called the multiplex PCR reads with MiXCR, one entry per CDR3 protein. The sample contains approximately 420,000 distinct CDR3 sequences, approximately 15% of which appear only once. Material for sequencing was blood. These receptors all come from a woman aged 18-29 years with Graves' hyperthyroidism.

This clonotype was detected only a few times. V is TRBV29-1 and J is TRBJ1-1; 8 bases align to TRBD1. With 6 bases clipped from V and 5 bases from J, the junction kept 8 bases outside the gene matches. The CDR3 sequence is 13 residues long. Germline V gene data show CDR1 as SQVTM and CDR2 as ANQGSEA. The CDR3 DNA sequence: TGCAGCGTCATGGACAGGGTAATTACTGAAGCTTTCTTT. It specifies CSVMDRVITEAFF.

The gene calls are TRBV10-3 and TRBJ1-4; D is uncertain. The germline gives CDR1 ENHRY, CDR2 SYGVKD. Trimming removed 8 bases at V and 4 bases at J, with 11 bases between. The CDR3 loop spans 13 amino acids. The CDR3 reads CAIAGSLNEKLFF. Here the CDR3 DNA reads TGTGCCATCGCGGGAAGTCTTAATGAAAAACTGTTTTTT.

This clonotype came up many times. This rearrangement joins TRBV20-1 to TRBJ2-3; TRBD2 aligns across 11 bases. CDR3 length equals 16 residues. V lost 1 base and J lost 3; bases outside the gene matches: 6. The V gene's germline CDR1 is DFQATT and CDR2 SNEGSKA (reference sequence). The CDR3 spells CSARAPLAGVTDTQYF. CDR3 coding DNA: TGCAGTGCTAGAGCCCCACTAGCGGGAGTGACAGATACGCAGTATTTT.

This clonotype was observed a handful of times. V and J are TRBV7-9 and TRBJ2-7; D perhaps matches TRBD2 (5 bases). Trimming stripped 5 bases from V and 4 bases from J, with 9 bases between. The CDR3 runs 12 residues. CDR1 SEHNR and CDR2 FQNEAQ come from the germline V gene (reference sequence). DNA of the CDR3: TGTGCCAGCAGCCACACTAGTTACGAGCAGTACTTC. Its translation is CASSHTSYEQYF.

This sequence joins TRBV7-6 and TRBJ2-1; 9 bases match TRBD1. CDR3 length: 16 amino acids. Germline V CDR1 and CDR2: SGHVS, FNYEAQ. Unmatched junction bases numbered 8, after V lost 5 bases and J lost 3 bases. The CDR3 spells CASSRRDRGYYNEQFF. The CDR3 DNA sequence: TGTGCCAGCAGCCGTCGTGACAGGGGGTACTACAATGAGCAGTTCTTC.

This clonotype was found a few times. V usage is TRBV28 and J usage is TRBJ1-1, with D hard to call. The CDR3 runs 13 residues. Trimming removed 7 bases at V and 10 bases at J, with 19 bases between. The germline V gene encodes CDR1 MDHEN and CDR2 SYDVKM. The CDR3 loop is CASTERPGLGAFF. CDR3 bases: TGTGCCAGCACGGAAAGACCCGGACTTGGAGCTTTCTTT.